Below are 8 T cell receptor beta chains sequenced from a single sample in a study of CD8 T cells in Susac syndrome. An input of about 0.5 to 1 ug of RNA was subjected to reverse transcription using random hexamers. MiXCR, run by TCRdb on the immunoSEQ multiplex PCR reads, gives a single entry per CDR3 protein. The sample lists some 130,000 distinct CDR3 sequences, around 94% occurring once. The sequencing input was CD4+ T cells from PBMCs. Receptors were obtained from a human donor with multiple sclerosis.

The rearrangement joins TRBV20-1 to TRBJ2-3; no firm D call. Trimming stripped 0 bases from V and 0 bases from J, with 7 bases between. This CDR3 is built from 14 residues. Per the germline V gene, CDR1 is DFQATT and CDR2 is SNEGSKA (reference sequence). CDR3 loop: CSARETISTDTQYF. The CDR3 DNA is TGCAGTGCTAGAGAGACGATTAGCACAGATACGCAGTATTTT.

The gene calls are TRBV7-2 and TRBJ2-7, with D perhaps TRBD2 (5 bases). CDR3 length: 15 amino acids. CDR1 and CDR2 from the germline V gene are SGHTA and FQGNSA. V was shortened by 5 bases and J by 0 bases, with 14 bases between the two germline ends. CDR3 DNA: TGTGCCAGCAGCCTCAGCGGCGGTTACTCCTACGAGCAGTACTTC. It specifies CASSLSGGYSYEQYF. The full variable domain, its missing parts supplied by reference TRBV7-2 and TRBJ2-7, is GAGVSQSPSNKVTEKGKDVELRCDPISGHTALYWYRQSLGQGLEFLIYFQGNSAPDKSGLPSDRFSAERTGGSVSTLTIQRTQQEDSAVYLCASSLSGGYSYEQYFGPGTRLTVT.

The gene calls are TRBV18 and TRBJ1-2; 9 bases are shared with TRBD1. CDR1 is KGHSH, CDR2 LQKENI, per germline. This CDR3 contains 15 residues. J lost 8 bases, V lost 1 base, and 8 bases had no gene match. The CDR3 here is CASSPLNRGQKGYTF. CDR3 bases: TGTGCCAGCTCACCACTAAACAGGGGGCAGAAAGGCTACACCTTC.

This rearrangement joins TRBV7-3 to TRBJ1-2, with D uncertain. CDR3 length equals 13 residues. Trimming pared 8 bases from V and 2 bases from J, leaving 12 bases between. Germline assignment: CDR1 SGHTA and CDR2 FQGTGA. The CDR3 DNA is TGTGCCAGCGCACTGGACGGAAACTATGGCTACACCTTC. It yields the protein CASALDGNYGYTF.

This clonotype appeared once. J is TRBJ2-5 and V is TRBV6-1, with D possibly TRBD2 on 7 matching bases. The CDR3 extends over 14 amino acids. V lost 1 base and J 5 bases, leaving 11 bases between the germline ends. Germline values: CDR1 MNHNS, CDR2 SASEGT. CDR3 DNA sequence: TGTGCCAGCAGTGAAGGTGGGGGGGCGGAGACCCAGTACTTC. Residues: CASSEGGGAETQYF.

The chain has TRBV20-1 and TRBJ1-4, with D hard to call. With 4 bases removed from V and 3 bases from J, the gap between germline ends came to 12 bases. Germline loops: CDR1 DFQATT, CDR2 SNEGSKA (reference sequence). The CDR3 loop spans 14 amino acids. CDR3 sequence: CSAIDTGANEKLFF. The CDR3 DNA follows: TGCAGTGCTATCGACACTGGGGCTAATGAAAAACTGTTTTTT.

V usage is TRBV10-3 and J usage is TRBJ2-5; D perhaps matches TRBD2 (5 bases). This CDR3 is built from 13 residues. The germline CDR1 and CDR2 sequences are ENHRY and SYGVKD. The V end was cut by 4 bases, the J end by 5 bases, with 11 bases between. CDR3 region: CAISGEPFETQYF. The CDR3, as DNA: TGTGCCATCAGTGGGGAGCCTTTCGAGACCCAGTACTTC.

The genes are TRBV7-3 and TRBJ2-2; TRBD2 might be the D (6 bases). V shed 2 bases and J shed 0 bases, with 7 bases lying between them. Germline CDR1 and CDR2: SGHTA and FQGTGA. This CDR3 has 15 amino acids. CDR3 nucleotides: TGTGCCAGCAGCTTACTAGCGACGAACACCGGGGAGCTGTTTTTT. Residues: CASSLLATNTGELFF.